These 3 T cell receptor beta chains share one sample of origin, sequenced in a study of blood T cell repertoires in COVID-19. Assay used: immunoSEQ multiplex PCR; TCRdb lists only in-frame clones, some missing. This repertoire shows under 150,000 clones, 80% to 85% found once; its top ten account for 1.4%. Sequencing was done on a sample of peripheral blood. The receptors shown here come from a man in his 60s with acute or convalescent COVID-19.

The chain links TRBV19 to TRBJ1-5, with TRBD1 matching 8 bases. V lost 6 bases to trimming and J lost 5 bases; unmatched junction nucleotides: 12. CDR1 is LNHDA, CDR2 SQIVND, per germline (reference sequence). The CDR3 spans 16 residues. The CDR3 DNA reads TGTGCCAGTAGAACACTCGGACAGGGAGGGGATCAGCCCCAGCATTTT. Translating it yields CASRTLGQGGDQPQHF.

This sequence joins TRBV6-5 and TRBJ2-1; 9 bases match TRBD2. With 9 bases clipped from V and 8 bases from J, the junction kept 11 bases outside the gene matches. CDR1 and CDR2 from the germline V gene are MNHEY and SVGAGI. The CDR3 length is 14 residues. The CDR3 nucleotides read TGTGCCAGTAGACGACTAGCGGCCTCGGATGAGCAGTTCTTC. It yields the protein CASRRLAASDEQFF.

This chain joins TRBV6-5 and TRBJ2-7; D may be TRBD2 (6 bases). The CDR3 has 14 amino acids. Germline V gene lookup returns CDR1 MNHEY and CDR2 SVGAGI. Trimming took 6 bases from V and 3 from J, leaving 15 bases between them. The CDR3 loop is CASRPPGLGYEQYF. In DNA, the CDR3 is TGTGCCAGCAGGCCCCCGGGACTTGGCTACGAGCAGTACTTC.